This TCR beta chain originates from a study of T cells in localized non-small cell lung cancer. Study-wide points: In uninvolved adjacent lung, T cell clonality reached its highest value, exceeding tumor.

TCRdb's copy holds only in-frame clones and misses some; the assay was immunoSEQ multiplex PCR. The sample lists tens of thousands of clones, 87% seen once, with 9.5% to 15% in the top ten. Remarks on this clone: Antigen: not known.

CDR1 SGHRS and CDR2 YFSETQ come from the germline V gene. The CDR3 consists of 15 residues. Trimming cost V 3 bases and J 1 base, with 13 bases left between them. The TCR sequence derives from a man aged 35 to 70 with stage II squamous cell lung carcinoma. The source was PBMCs, collected before any cancer treatment. The V and J genes are TRBV5-1 and TRBJ1-1; no definite D call. The CDR3 here is CASSSRPTANTEAFF. Here the CDR3 DNA reads TGCGCCAGCAGCTCACGTCCTACAGCGAACACTGAAGCTTTCTTT. Using reference TRBV5-1 and TRBJ1-1 for the parts outside the CDR3, the full variable domain is KAGVTQTPRYLIKTRGQQVTLSCSPISGHRSVSWYQQTPGQGLQFLFEYFSETQRNKGNFPGRFSGRQFSNSRSEMNVSTLELGDSALYLCASSSRPTANTEAFFGQGTRLTVV.